Shown below are 28 T cell receptor beta chains from a single sample sequenced in a study of shared clonotypes between healthy human individuals. TCRdb's table, derived via immunoSEQ multiplex PCR, lists solely in-frame clones and lacks some. This table holds under 2.5 million clones, less than 95% found once. The sequencing sample was made of naive CD4+ T cells from PBMCs. Specified subset: CD45RA+ positively selected. The receptors come from a man aged 18 to 30 in good health. Some clones in this sample may be carry-over from other donors' samples.

This chain links TRBV5-6 with TRBJ2-7; TRBD2 aligns across 10 bases. CDR1 and CDR2 (germline): SGHDT, YYEEEE. The CDR3 spans 16 residues. The ends lost 4 bases at V and 4 bases at J; junction bases unmatched: 11. The CDR3 DNA is TGTGCCAGCAGCCCGGCCCTAGCGGGAGTTGGGTACGAGCAGTACTTC. This translates into CASSPALAGVGYEQYF.

Comment on this clone: Other DNA sequences from this sample encode an identical CDR3 as well. CDR3 nucleotides: TGCGCCAGCAGCTTGGCAGGAACGACCGGGGAGCTGTTTTTT. It is translated as CASSLAGTTGELFF. This rearrangement joins TRBV5-1 to TRBJ2-2; no clear D gene. Trimming stripped 0 bases from V and 5 bases from J, with 8 bases between. Germline-derived CDR1 and CDR2 are SGHRS and YFSETQ. CDR3 length: 14 residues.

The CDR3 is CGTTANYGYTF. The DNA for the CDR3 is TGTGGGACAACAGCTAACTATGGCTACACCTTC. The chain uses TRBV11-2 and TRBJ1-2; possible D gene TRBD1, 5 bases. Per the germline V gene, CDR1 is SGHAT and CDR2 is FQNNGV. CDR3 size: 11 residues.

Worth noting for this clone: Other DNA sequences in this specimen translate into the identical CDR3. The chain joins TRBV28 to TRBJ2-7; weak D call: TRBD2 (5 bases). This CDR3 region has 13 residues. CDR1 and CDR2 from the germline V gene are MDHEN and SYDVKM. Trimming pared 5 bases from V and 0 bases from J, leaving 8 bases between. The CDR3: CASSRGSSYEQYF. CDR3 DNA: TGTGCCAGCAGTCGTGGGAGCTCCTACGAGCAGTACTTC.

The chain carries TRBV27 and TRBJ2-7; TRBD1 might be the D (6 bases). Trimming left V 4 bases short and J 9 bases short, with 13 bases between. Germline V gives CDR1 MNHEY, CDR2 SMNVEV (reference sequence). The CDR3 consists of 12 residues. The CDR3 protein is CASSSRDTGQYF. The CDR3 DNA sequence: TGTGCCAGCAGTTCCCGGGACACAGGGCAGTACTTC.

The chain joins TRBV11-2 to TRBJ2-5, with 8 bases that match TRBD2. The DNA matches TRBJ2-7 better at its end, which makes the J call doubtful. The V gene's germline CDR1 is SGHAT and CDR2 FQNNGV. CDR3 length equals 15 residues. The CDR3 sequence is CASSPSGQGSYEQYF. CDR3 coding DNA: TGTGCCAGCAGTCCTAGCGGGCAGGGCTCCTACGAGCAGTACTTC.

The chain employs TRBV29-1 and TRBJ2-7, with D tentatively TRBD1 (6 bases). This CDR3 has 13 amino acids. V shed 6 bases and J shed 2 bases, with 14 bases lying between them. Per the germline V gene, CDR1 is SQVTM and CDR2 is ANQGSEA. CDR3 region: CSVQGGIPYEQYF. For the CDR3, the DNA is TGCAGCGTCCAAGGGGGAATCCCCTACGAGCAGTACTTC.

V and J are TRBV5-1 and TRBJ2-6; 8 bases fit TRBD1. V was clipped by 4 bases and J by 4 bases; unmatched bases: 16. The CDR3 contains 19 residues. The germline gives CDR1 SGHRS, CDR2 YFSETQ. The CDR3 loop is CASSTTPGGLGFGANVLTF. Written as DNA, the CDR3 is TGCGCCAGCAGCACGACTCCAGGGGGCTTAGGTTTCGGGGCCAACGTCCTGACTTTC.

The V gene is TRBV5-1, the J gene TRBJ1-4; D is possibly TRBD1 (5 bases). Germline values: CDR1 SGHRS, CDR2 YFSETQ. V shed 2 bases and J shed 2 bases, with 10 bases lying between them. The CDR3 runs 15 residues. The CDR3: CASSLIGATNEKLFF. The CDR3 DNA reads TGCGCCAGCAGCTTAATAGGGGCGACTAATGAAAAACTGTTTTTT. The full variable domain, with the rest looked up from reference TRBV5-1 and TRBJ1-4, is KAGVTQTPRYLIKTRGQQVTLSCSPISGHRSVSWYQQTPGQGLQFLFEYFSETQRNKGNFPGRFSGRQFSNSRSEMNVSTLELGDSALYLCASSLIGATNEKLFFGSGTQLSVL.

The chain uses TRBV7-2 and TRBJ1-3; 10 nucleotides line up with TRBD1. This CDR3 contains 15 residues. Trimming cost V 5 bases and J 3 bases; bases outside gene matches: 4. The V gene's germline CDR1 is SGHTA and CDR2 FQGNSA. The CDR3, as DNA: TGTGCCAGCAGCCCGGGGACAGGGGTTGGAAACACCATATATTTT. This gives the protein CASSPGTGVGNTIYF.

The rearrangement links TRBV5-6 to TRBJ2-3; D unresolved. This CDR3 has 17 amino acids. CDR1 and CDR2 from the germline V gene are SGHDT and YYEEEE. Trimming removed 0 bases at V and 0 bases at J, with 14 bases between. The CDR3 DNA is TGTGCCAGCAGCTTGGGAAGTTCTTCCCCCAGCACAGATACGCAGTATTTT. Protein: CASSLGSSSPSTDTQYF.

The chain links TRBV6-4 to TRBJ1-2; perhaps TRBD1 as D (5 bases). Germline V gives CDR1 MRHNA, CDR2 SNTAGT. Trimming took 2 bases from V and 4 from J, leaving 11 bases between them. The CDR3 has 14 residues. The CDR3, as DNA: TGTGCCAGCAGTGACGACGGGGGAGTCTATGGCTACACCTTC. It is translated as CASSDDGGVYGYTF.

Remarks on this clone: This specimen includes other DNA sequences encoding the same CDR3. The chain joins TRBV28 to TRBJ2-5; TRBD2 matches 7 bases. The CDR3 covers 12 residues. With V trimmed by 9 bases and J by 4 bases, 5 bases remained unmatched. Germline CDR1 reads MDHEN; CDR2 reads SYDVKM. The CDR3: CASMGGGETQYF. The CDR3 DNA sequence: TGTGCCAGTATGGGGGGGGGAGAGACCCAGTACTTC.

The J gene is TRBJ1-4, the V gene TRBV4-1; 9 positions agree with TRBD1. V was pared by 4 bases and J by 5 bases, with 14 bases of the junction left unmatched. Germline V gene sequence: CDR1 MGHRA, CDR2 YSYEKL. This CDR3 has 18 residues. The CDR3 region has the DNA TGCGCCAGCAGCCCGCAGCTCAGAGAGGACAGGGGAAATGAAAAACTGTTTTTT. Its translation is CASSPQLREDRGNEKLFF.

This clone has only a few counts. In the same sample, other DNA sequences code for this CDR3. The rearrangement joins TRBV30 to TRBJ1-5; no firm D call. The length of the CDR3 is 13 residues. Germline CDR1 and CDR2: GTSNPN and SVGIG (reference sequence). V was clipped by 0 bases and J by 4 bases, with 7 bases between them. DNA for the CDR3: TGTGCCTGGAGTGTACGAGTAAATCAGCCCCAGCATTTT. Protein: CAWSVRVNQPQHF.

The gene calls are TRBV5-1 and TRBJ2-1; a possible D gene is TRBD2 (6 bases). With 4 bases removed from V and 12 bases from J, the gap between germline ends came to 23 bases. This CDR3 is built from 15 residues. CDR1 is SGHRS, CDR2 YFSETQ, per germline. The CDR3 sequence is CASSRDLGTGVGQFF. DNA of the CDR3: TGCGCCAGCAGCCGGGACTTGGGAACCGGAGTTGGGCAGTTCTTC.

The chain combines TRBV6-6 with TRBJ2-7; 7 positions agree with TRBD1. CDR1 is MNHNY and CDR2 is SVGAGI in the germline V gene (reference sequence). Trimming at V came to 7 bases and at J to 2 bases, leaving 8 bases not matched to a gene. The length of the CDR3 is 14 residues. The CDR3 coding sequence is TGTGCCAGCACCGAAGGGGGCAGAGCCTACGAGCAGTACTTC. Protein sequence: CASTEGGRAYEQYF.

The chain uses TRBV7-2 and TRBJ1-2; 7 positions agree with TRBD1. The CDR3 loop spans 14 amino acids. The J segment lost 7 bases and the V segment lost 5 bases, leaving 10 bases of the junction unmatched. CDR1 and CDR2 from the germline V gene are SGHTA and FQGNSA. The CDR3 sequence: CASSLPDRTSGYTF. The DNA for the CDR3 is TGTGCCAGCAGCCTACCGGACAGGACCTCTGGCTACACCTTC.

The V call is TRBV7-9, the J call TRBJ1-1; D remains ambiguous. Germline assignment: CDR1 SEHNR and CDR2 FQNEAQ (reference sequence). The CDR3 runs 15 residues. Trimming removed 5 bases at V and 4 bases at J, with 17 bases between. CDR3 DNA: TGTGCCAGCAGCCCTCCGGTCGGGTCCGGCACTGAAGCTTTCTTT. Translating it yields CASSPPVGSGTEAFF.

The chain carries TRBV20-1 and TRBJ2-1; D unclear. Germline values: CDR1 DFQATT, CDR2 SNEGSKA (reference sequence). CDR3 length: 11 amino acids. V was pared by 6 bases and J by 7 bases, with 10 bases between. The CDR3 sequence: CSATHGNEQFF. The DNA for the CDR3 is TGCAGTGCCACACATGGGAATGAGCAGTTCTTC.

Only one count was recorded for this clone. The rearrangement links TRBV6-1 to TRBJ2-7; TRBD1 is a possible D gene (5 bases). CDR3 length: 15 residues. The V end was cut by 7 bases, the J end by 3 bases, with 19 bases between. From germline, CDR1 is MNHNS and CDR2 SASEGT. CDR3 residues: CASTRILGHLYEQYF. The CDR3 DNA sequence: TGTGCCAGCACCCGAATTTTGGGGCACCTCTACGAGCAGTACTTC.

This chain links TRBV29-1 with TRBJ2-2, with TRBD1 as a possible D gene (6 bases). This CDR3 has 13 residues. Per germline, CDR1 SQVTM and CDR2 ANQGSEA. The V end lost 4 bases, the J end lost 6 bases, and 12 bases lay between the germline ends. CDR3 bases: TGCAGCGTTGCGAACAGGGCCCCCGGGGAGCTGTTTTTT. It translates to CSVANRAPGELFF.

The V gene is TRBV9, the J gene TRBJ2-6, with 10 positions matching TRBD1. CDR3 length equals 19 residues. Looked up from germline, CDR1 is SGDLS and CDR2 is YYNGEE. Trimming removed 4 bases from V and 2 bases from J; junction bases left unmatched: 12. The CDR3 sequence: CASSSRAGQGPPGANVLTF. CDR3 in DNA: TGTGCCAGCAGCTCGAGGGCGGGACAGGGGCCCCCTGGGGCCAACGTCCTGACTTTC.

The chain is built from TRBV7-4 and TRBJ1-4; 7 bases line up with TRBD1. The CDR3 is 15 amino acids. V shed 0 bases, J shed 5 bases, and the junction held 3 bases outside the gene matches. The germline V gene has CDR1 SGHVT and CDR2 SQSDAQ. CDR3 loop: CASSLAGQVNEKLFF. The DNA for the CDR3 is TGTGCCAGCAGCTTAGCCGGACAGGTAAATGAAAAACTGTTTTTT.

V usage is TRBV29-1 and J usage is TRBJ1-2; maybe TRBD1 (6 bases). V was pared by 2 bases and J by 8 bases, with 18 bases between. Germline lookup yields CDR1 SQVTM and CDR2 ANQGSEA. The CDR3 has 14 amino acids. For the CDR3, the DNA is TGCAGCGTTGAATGGGTTGGACAGACGGGGGGCTACACCTTC. Translation gives CSVEWVGQTGGYTF.

V gene TRBV10-3 combines with J gene TRBJ2-1; D unresolved. Germline V lookup: CDR1 ENHRY, CDR2 SYGVKD. This CDR3 spans 13 amino acids. V was trimmed by 11 bases and J by 7 bases, leaving 18 bases between them. This chain's CDR3 is CAVQGVLKNEQFF. The CDR3 DNA reads TGTGCCGTACAAGGAGTTTTAAAAAATGAGCAGTTCTTC.

This clone was seen once. The CDR3 is CASSSLAGVYNEQFF. CDR3 in DNA: TGCGCCAGCAGCTCATTAGCGGGAGTCTACAATGAGCAGTTCTTC. The chain carries TRBV5-1 and TRBJ2-1, with TRBD2 matching 9 bases. This CDR3 has 15 amino acids. Trimming removed 3 bases from V and 3 bases from J; junction bases left unmatched: 4. Germline V lookup: CDR1 SGHRS, CDR2 YFSETQ.

As regards this clone: Other DNA sequences in the sample encode the same CDR3. V is TRBV20-1 and J is TRBJ2-2; D call uncertain. The germline V and J ends were trimmed by 6 bases and 6 bases, with 8 bases remaining between them. Looked up from germline, CDR1 is DFQATT and CDR2 is SNEGSKA (reference sequence). The CDR3 is 11 amino acids. The CDR3 DNA reads as TGCAGTGCGACCCGTTCCGGGGAGCTGTTTTTT. Translating gives CSATRSGELFF.